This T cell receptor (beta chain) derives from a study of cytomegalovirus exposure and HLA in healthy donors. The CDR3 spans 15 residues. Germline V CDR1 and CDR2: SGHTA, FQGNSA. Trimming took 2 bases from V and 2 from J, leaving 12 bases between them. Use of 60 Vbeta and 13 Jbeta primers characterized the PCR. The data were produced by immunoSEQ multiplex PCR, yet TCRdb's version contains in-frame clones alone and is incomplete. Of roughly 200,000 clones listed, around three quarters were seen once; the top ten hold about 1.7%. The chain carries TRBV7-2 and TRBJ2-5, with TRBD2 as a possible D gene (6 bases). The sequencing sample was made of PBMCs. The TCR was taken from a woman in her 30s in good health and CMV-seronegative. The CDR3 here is CASSLIRGKQETQYF. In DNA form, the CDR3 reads TGTGCCAGCAGCTTAATTCGGGGGAAGCAAGAGACCCAGTACTTC.